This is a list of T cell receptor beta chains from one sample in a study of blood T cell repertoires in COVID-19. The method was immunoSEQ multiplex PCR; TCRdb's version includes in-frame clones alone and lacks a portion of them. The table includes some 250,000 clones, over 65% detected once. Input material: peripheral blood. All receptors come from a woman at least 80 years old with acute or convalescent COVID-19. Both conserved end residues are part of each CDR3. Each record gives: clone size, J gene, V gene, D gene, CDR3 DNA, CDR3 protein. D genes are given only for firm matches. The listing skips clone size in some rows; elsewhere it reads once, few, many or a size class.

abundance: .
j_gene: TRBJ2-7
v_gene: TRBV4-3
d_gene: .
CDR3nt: TGCGCCAGCAGCCCCAGCCTCGCAGGTCGCTACGAGCAGTACTTC
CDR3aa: CASSPSLAGRYEQYF

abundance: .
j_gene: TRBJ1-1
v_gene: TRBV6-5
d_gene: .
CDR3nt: TGTGCCAGCAGACAACAGGCAACGAACACTGAAGCTTTCTTT
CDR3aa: CASRQQATNTEAFF

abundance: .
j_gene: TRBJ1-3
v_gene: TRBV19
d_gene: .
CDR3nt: TGTGCCAGTAGTATGGGAGCCGCTCGAGGAGACGCCATATATTTT
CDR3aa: CASSMGAARGDAIYF

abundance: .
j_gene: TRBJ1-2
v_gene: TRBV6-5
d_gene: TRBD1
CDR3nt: TGTGCCAGCAGTCCCGCCGGGACAGGGCGACCAGGCTACACCTTC
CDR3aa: CASSPAGTGRPGYTF

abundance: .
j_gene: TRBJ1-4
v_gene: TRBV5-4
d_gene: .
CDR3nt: TGTGCCAGCAGCTTGGCCGAGACAGGCTTCGAAAAACTGTTTTTT
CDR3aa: CASSLAETGFEKLFF

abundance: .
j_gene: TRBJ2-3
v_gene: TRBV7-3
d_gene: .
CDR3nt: TGTGCCAGCAGCCTAAGCGGCTATACGCAGTATTTT
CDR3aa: CASSLSGYTQYF

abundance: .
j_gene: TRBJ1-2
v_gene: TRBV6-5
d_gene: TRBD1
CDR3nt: TGTGCCAGCAGTTCGACAGGGGGCGGCTATGGCTACACCTTC
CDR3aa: CASSSTGGGYGYTF

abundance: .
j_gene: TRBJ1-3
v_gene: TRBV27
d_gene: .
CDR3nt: TGTGCCAGCAGTCCCCAGGCGGGGGGCTATGGAAACACCATATATTTT
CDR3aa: CASSPQAGGYGNTIYF

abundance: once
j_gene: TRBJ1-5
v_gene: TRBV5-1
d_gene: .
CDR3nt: TGCGCCAGCAGCGTAAACCCCACAGGGTCAGGCAATCAGCCCCAGCATTTT
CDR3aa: CASSVNPTGSGNQPQHF

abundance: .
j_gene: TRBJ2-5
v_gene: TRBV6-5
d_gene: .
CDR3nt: TGTGCCAGCAGTCTACGACCGGGAGAGACCCAGTACTTC
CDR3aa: CASSLRPGETQYF

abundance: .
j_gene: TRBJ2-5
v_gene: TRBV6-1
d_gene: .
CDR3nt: TGTGCCAGCAGTGAGCTCCTAGGATCCCAGTACTTC
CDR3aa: CASSELLGSQYF

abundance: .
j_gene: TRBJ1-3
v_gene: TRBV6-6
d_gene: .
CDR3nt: TGTGCCAGCAGACAACAGGGCGTCTCTGGAAACACCATATATTTT
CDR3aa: CASRQQGVSGNTIYF

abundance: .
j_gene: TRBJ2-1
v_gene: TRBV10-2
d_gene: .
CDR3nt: TGCGCCAGCAGTGACAGGGCGGCTAACAATGAGCAGTTCTTC
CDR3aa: CASSDRAANNEQFF

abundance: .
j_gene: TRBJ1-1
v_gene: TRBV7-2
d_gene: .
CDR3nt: TGTGCCAGCAGCCCACAGGTGGGCCCTGAAGCTTTCTTT
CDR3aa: CASSPQVGPEAFF

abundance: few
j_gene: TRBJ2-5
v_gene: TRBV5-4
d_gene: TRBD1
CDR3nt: TGTGCCAGCAGCTTAGACAGGGTGGAGACCCAGTACTTC
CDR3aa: CASSLDRVETQYF

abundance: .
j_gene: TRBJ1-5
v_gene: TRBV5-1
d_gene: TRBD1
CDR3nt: TGCGCCAGCAGCCCGGGGACAGGGTTCAATCAGCCCCAGCATTTT
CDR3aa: CASSPGTGFNQPQHF

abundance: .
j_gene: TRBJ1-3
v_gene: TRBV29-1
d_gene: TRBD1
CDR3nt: TGCAGCACGAAGGGACAGGGTAATGGAAACACCATATATTTT
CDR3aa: CSTKGQGNGNTIYF

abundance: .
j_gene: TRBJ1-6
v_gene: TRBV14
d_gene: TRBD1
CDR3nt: TGTGCCAGCAGCCGAACGACAGGGTATAATTCACCCCTCCACTTT
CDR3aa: CASSRTTGYNSPLHF

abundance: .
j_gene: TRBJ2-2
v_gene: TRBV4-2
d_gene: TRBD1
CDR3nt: TGTGCCAGCAGCCAAGATTACAGGGGAGATCCGAACACCGGGGAGCTGTTTTTT
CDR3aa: CASSQDYRGDPNTGELFF

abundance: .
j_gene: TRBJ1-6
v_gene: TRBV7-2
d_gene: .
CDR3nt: TGTGCCAGCAGCTTAGGGGGGCCGCCAAATAATTCACCCCTCCACTTT
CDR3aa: CASSLGGPPNNSPLHF

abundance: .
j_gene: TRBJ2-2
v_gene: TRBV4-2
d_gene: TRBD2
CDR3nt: TGTGCCAGCAGCCAACAGACTAGCGGGAGTCTCGGCACCGGGGAGCTGTTTTTT
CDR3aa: CASSQQTSGSLGTGELFF

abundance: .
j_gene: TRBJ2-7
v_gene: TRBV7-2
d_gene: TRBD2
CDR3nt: TGTGCCAGCAGCTTGGCCGGACACGGGGGGTACGAGCAGTACTTC
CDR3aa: CASSLAGHGGYEQYF

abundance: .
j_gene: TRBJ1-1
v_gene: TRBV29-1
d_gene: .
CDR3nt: TGCAGCGTGGGACACTCGGGGCGCTCAGACACTGAAGCTTTCTTT
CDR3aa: CSVGHSGRSDTEAFF

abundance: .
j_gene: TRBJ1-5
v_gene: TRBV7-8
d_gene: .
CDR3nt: TGTGCCAGCAGCCGTACAAGGGGTGACAATCAGCCCCAGCATTTT
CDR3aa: CASSRTRGDNQPQHF

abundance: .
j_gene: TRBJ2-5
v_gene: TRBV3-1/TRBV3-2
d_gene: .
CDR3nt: TGTGCCAGCAGCCAAGTGAGAGAGGGAGAGACCCAGTACTTC
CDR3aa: CASSQVREGETQYF

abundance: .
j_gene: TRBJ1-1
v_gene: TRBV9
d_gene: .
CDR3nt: TGTGCCAGCAGCGTAGGAGGAGGGTTCGGACGGAACACTGAAGCTTTCTTT
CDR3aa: CASSVGGGFGRNTEAFF

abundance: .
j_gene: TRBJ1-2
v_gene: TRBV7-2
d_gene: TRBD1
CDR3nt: TGTGCCAGCAGCCCCACGACAGGGCTTGATGGCTACACCTTC
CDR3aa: CASSPTTGLDGYTF

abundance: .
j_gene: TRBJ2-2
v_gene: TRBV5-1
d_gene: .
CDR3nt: TGCGCCAGCAGCTTGGACAGTACGAACACCGGGGAGCTGTTTTTT
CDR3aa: CASSLDSTNTGELFF

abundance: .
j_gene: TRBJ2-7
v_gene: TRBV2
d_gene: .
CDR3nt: TGTGCCAGCAGCGGCCAGGGTTACGAGCAGTACTTC
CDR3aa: CASSGQGYEQYF

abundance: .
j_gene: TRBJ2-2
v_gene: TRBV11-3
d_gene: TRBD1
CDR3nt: TGTGCCAGCAGCCCGGGACAGGGGGCCGTCGGGGAGCTGTTTTTT
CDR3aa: CASSPGQGAVGELFF

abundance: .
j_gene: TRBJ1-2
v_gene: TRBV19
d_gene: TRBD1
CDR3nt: TGTGCCAGTGATAGGGGACAGAACTATGGCTACACCTTC
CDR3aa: CASDRGQNYGYTF

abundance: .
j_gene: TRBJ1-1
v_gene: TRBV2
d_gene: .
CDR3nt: TGTGCCGGGACACAGGAGATGAACACTGAAGCTTTCTTT
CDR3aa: CAGTQEMNTEAFF

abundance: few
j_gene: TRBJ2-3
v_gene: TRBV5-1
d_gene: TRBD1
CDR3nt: TGCGCCAGCAGCCCGCAGGGGGCTTTGGCAGATACGCAGTATTTT
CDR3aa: CASSPQGALADTQYF

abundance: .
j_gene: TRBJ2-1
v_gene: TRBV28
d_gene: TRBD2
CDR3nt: TGTGCCAGCAGACCTACTAGCGGGAAGTCGAATGAGCAGTTCTTC
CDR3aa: CASRPTSGKSNEQFF

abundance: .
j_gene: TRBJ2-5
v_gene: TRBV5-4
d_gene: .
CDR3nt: TGTGCCAGCAGCGACACACAGGACCTCCAAGAGACCCAGTACTTC
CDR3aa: CASSDTQDLQETQYF

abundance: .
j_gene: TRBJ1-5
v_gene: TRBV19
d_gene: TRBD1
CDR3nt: TGTGCCAGTATCGGGCGGACAGGGAATCAGCCCCAGCATTTT
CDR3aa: CASIGRTGNQPQHF

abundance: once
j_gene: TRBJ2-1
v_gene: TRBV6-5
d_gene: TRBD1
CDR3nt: TGTGCCAGCAGTCTCCGTGGGACAGGGGACAATGAGCAGTTCTTC
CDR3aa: CASSLRGTGDNEQFF

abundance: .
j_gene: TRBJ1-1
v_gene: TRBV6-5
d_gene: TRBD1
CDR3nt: TGTGCCAGCAGGGGGGACAGCTCGAACACTGAAGCTTTCTTT
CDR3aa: CASRGDSSNTEAFF

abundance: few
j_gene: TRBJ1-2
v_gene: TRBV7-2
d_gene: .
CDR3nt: TGTGCCAGCAGCTTGACCTGGACAGCTAGATATGGCTACACCTTC
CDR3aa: CASSLTWTARYGYTF

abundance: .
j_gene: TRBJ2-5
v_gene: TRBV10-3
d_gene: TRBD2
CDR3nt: TGTGCCATCGAAGCTAGCGGGCGGATGGAGACCCAGTACTTC
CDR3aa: CAIEASGRMETQYF

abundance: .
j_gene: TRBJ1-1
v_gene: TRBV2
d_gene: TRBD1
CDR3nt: TGTGCCAACCAGAGGGACAGGGGCGGGTGGACTGAAGCTTTCTTT
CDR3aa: CANQRDRGGWTEAFF

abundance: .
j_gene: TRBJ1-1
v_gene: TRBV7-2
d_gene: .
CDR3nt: TGTGCCAGCAGCTTAGGCCAGGTAATGAACACTGAAGCTTTCTTT
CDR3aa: CASSLGQVMNTEAFF

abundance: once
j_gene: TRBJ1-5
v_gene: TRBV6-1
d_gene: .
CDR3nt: TGTGCCAGCAGTGACGCAGGTCGTCAGCCCCAGCATTTT
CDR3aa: CASSDAGRQPQHF

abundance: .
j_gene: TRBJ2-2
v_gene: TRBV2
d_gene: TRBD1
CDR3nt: TGTGCCAGCAGAGTTGGGACAGTCACCGGGGAGCTGTTTTTT
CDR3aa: CASRVGTVTGELFF

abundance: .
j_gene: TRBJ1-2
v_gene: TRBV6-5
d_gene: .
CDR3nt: TGTGCCAGCAGTTACTCGAAAGAGGGCACGGGGGCCTTC
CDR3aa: CASSYSKEGTGAF

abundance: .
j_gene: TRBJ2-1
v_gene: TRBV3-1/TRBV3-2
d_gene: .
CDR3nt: TGTGCCAGCAGCCTCGGGGGGCGCAATGAGCAGTTCTTC
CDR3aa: CASSLGGRNEQFF

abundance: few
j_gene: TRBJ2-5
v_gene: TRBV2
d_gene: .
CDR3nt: TGTGCCAGCAGTTCACAAGAGACCCAGTACTTC
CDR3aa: CASSSQETQYF

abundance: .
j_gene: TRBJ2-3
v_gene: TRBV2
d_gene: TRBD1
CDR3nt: TGTGCCAGCAGGCCCGGGACAGCACCCACAGATACGCAGTATTTT
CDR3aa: CASRPGTAPTDTQYF

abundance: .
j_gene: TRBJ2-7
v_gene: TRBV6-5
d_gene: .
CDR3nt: TGTGCCAGCAGACATAGCGTCCACGAGCAGTACTTC
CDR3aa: CASRHSVHEQYF

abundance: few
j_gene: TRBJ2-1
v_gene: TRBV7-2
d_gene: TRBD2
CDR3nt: TGTGCCAGCAGCTCCCAGGGGGGACTAGCATCCGGGGAGCAGTTCTTC
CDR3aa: CASSSQGGLASGEQFF

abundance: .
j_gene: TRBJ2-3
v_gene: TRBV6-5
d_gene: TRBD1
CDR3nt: TGTGCCAGCAGGGTCGGACAGGGGGTGGCAGATACGCAGTATTTT
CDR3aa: CASRVGQGVADTQYF

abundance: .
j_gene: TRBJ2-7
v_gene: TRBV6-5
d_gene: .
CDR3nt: TGTGCCAGCAGTTACAAAGCGTTTCAATACGAGCAGTACTTC
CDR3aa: CASSYKAFQYEQYF

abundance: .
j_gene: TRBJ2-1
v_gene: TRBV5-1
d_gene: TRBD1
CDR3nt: TGCGCCAGCAGCCCAGGGGGGACAGGGAATGTCCGTGAGCAGTTCTTC
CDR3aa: CASSPGGTGNVREQFF